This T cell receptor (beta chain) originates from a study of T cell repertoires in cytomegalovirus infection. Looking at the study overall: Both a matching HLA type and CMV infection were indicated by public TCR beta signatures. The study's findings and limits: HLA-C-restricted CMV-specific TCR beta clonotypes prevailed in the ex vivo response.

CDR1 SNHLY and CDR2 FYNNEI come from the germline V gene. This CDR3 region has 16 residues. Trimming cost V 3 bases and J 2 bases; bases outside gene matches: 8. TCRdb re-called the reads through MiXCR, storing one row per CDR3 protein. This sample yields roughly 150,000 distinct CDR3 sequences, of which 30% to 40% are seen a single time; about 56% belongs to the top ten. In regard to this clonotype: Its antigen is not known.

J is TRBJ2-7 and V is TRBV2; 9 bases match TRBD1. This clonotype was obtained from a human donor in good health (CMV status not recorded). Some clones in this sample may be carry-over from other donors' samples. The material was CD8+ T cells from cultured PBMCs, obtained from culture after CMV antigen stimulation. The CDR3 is CASSDYRTGAAYEQYF. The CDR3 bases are TGTGCCAGCAGTGATTACAGGACAGGGGCGGCCTACGAGCAGTACTTC.